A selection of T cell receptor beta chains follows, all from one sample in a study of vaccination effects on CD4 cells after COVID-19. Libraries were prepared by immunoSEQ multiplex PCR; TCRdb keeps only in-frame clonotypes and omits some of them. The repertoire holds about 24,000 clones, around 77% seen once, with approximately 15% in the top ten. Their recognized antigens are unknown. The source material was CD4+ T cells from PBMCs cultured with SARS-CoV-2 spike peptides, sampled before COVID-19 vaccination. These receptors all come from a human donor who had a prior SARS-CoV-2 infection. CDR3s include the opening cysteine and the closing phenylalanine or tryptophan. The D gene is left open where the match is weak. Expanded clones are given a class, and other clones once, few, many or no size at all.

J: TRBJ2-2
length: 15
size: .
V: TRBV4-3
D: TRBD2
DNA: TGCGCCAGCAGCCGAGGACTAGCGGGACCCGGGGAGCTGTTTTTT
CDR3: CASSRGLAGPGELFF

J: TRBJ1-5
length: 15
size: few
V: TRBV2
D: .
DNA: TGTGCCAGCAGTGGCCGCGGGGGGGCGAACCAGCCCCAGCATTTT
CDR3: CASSGRGGANQPQHF

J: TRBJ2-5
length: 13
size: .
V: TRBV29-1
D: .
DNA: TGCAGCGTTGCCCTACAGGGTGACGGGACCCAGTACTTC
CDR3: CSVALQGDGTQYF

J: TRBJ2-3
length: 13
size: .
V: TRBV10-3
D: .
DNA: TGTGCCATCAGTAAACCTAGCACAGATACGCAGTATTTT
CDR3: CAISKPSTDTQYF

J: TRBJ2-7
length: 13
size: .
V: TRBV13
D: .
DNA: TGTGCCAGCAGCTCTGACCTAAACTACGAGCAGTACTTC
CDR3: CASSSDLNYEQYF

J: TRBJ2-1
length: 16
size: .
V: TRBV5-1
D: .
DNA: TGCGCCAGCAGCCTCGTGGCGGCGAGCTCCTACAATGAGCAGTTCTTC
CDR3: CASSLVAASSYNEQFF

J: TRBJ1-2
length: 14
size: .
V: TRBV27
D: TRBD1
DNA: TGTGCCAGCAGGGGGACAGGTCGGAACTATGGCTACACCTTC
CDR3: CASRGTGRNYGYTF

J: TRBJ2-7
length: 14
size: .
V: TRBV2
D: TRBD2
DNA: TGTGCCAGCAGGGGGGCTAGCGGGGGCTACGAGCAGTACTTC
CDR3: CASRGASGGYEQYF

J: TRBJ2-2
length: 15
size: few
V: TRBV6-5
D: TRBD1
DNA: TGTGCCAGCAGGAGGAGGGACAGGGGGTACGGGGAGCTGTTTTTT
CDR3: CASRRRDRGYGELFF

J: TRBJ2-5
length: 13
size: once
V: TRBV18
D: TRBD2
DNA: TGTGCCAGCTCACCGGGAGCGGGGGAGACCCAGTACTTC
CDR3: CASSPGAGETQYF

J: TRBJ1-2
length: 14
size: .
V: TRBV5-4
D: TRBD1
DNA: TGTGCCAGCAGAAGTAGACAGGGAGGCTATGGCTACACCTTC
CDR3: CASRSRQGGYGYTF

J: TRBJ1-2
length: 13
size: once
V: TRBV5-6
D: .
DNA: TGTGCCAGCAGCTGGGGACGGTTGGAAGGCTACACCTTC
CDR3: CASSWGRLEGYTF

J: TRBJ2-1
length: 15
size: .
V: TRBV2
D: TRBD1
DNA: TGTGCCAGCAGTGGGTTAAGGGGGCCTGGGAATGAGCAGTTCTTC
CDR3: CASSGLRGPGNEQFF

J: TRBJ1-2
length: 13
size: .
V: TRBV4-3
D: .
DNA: TGCGCCAGCAGCCTAATATCTGGGGAAGGCTACACCTTC
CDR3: CASSLISGEGYTF

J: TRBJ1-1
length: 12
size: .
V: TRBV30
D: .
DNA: TGTGCCTGGAGAAGGAAGTACACTGAAGCTTTCTTT
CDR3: CAWRRKYTEAFF

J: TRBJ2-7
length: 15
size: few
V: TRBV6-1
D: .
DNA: TGTGCCAGCAGTGAGTTACTTACGAGCTCCTACGAGCAGTACTTC
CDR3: CASSELLTSSYEQYF

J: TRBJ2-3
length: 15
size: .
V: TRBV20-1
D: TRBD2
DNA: TGCAGTGCTAGTACTCGCGGGAGGGCCTGGGATACGCAGTATTTT
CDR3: CSASTRGRAWDTQYF

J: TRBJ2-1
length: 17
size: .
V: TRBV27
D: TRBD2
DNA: TGTGCCAGCAGTTTATGGAGGACTAGCGGGAGAGGGAATGAGCAGTTCTTC
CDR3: CASSLWRTSGRGNEQFF

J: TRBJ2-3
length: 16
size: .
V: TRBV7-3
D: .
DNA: TGTGCCAGCAGCTACACCGCCGGGACTGGCACAGATACGCAGTATTTT
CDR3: CASSYTAGTGTDTQYF

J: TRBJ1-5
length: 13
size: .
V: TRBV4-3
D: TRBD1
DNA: TGCGCCAGCAGCCAGGACAGGTATCAGCCCCAGCATTTT
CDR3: CASSQDRYQPQHF

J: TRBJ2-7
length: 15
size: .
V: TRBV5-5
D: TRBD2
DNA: TGTGCCAGCAGCTTGGTAGCGGGGGGGCCCTACGAGCAGTACTTC
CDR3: CASSLVAGGPYEQYF

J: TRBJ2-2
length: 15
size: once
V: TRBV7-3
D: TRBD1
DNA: TGTGCCAGCAGCTTCTCGACAGGGTTTGGCGGGGAGCTGTTTTTT
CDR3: CASSFSTGFGGELFF

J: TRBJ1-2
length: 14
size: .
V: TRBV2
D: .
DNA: TGTGCCAGCAGTGACTGGGACTTTAGCGATGGCTACACCTTC
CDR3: CASSDWDFSDGYTF

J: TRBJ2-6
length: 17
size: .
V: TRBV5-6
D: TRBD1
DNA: TGTGCCAGCAGCTTGACAGGGGACCACTCTGGGGCCAACGTCCTGACTTTC
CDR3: CASSLTGDHSGANVLTF

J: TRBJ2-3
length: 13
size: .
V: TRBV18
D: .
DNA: TGTGCCAGCTCCCAACGAGGATCAGATACGCAGTATTTT
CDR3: CASSQRGSDTQYF

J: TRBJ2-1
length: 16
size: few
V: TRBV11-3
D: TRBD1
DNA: TGTGCCAGCAGCTTCAAAACAGGGGGCGCATACAATGAGCAGTTCTTC
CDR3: CASSFKTGGAYNEQFF

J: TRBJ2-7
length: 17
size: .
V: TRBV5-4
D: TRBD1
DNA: TGTGCCAGCACCGAATCCCCCGGGACAGGGGCTTCCTACGAGCAGTACTTC
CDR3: CASTESPGTGASYEQYF

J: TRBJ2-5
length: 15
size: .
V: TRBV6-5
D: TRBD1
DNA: TGTGCCAGCAGACGACAGGGGCAAGCACAAGAGACCCAGTACTTC
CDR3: CASRRQGQAQETQYF

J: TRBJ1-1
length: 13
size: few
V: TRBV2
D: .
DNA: TGTGCCAGCTCCTGGGACAAGAACACTGAAGCTTTCTTT
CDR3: CASSWDKNTEAFF

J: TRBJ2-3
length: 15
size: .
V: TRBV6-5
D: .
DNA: TGTGCCAGCCTGCGAACACTACAAAGCACAGATACGCAGTATTTT
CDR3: CASLRTLQSTDTQYF

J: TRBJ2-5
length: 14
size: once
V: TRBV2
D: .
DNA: TGTGCCAGCAGTGTGGATTGGACGCAAGAGACCCAGTACTTC
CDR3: CASSVDWTQETQYF

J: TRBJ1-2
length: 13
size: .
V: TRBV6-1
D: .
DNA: TGTGCCAGCAGTGAGGGGGGCTACTATGGCTACACCTTC
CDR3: CASSEGGYYGYTF

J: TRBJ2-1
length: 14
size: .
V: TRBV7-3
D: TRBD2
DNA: TGTGCCAGCAGCTTAGCGGGAGCCTCAAATGAGCAGTTCTTC
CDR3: CASSLAGASNEQFF

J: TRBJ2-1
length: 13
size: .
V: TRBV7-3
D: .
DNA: TGTGCCAGCAGCCCCCAGGGGCAGGGAGAGCAGTTCTTC
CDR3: CASSPQGQGEQFF

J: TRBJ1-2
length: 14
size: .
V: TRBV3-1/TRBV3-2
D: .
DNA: TGTGCCAGCAGCCCCCGCGCATCCTCCTATGGCTACACCTTC
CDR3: CASSPRASSYGYTF

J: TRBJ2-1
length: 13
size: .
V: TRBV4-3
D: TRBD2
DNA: TGCGCCAGCAGCCTCCAAGCGGGAGGGCAACAGTTCTTC
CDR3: CASSLQAGGQQFF

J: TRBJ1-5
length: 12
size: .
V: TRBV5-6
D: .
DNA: TGTGCCAGCAGCTTTTTGGAACAGCCCCAGCATTTT
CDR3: CASSFLEQPQHF

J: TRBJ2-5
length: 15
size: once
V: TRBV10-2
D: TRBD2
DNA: TGCGCCAGCAGTATTAGCGGGTCCGCCAGTGAGACCCAGTACTTC
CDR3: CASSISGSASETQYF

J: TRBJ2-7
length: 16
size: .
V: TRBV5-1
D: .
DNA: TGCGCCAGCAGCTTGGGAGGGATCGGGGTCTCCTACGAGCAGTACTTC
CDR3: CASSLGGIGVSYEQYF

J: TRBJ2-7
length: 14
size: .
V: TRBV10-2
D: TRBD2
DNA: TGCGCCAGCAGTGAACGACTAGCGCTATACGAGCAGTACTTC
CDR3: CASSERLALYEQYF

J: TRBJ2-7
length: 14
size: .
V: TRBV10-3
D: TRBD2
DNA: TGTGCCATCAGTGAAGCCGGGAGGGCCTACGAGCAGTACTTC
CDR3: CAISEAGRAYEQYF

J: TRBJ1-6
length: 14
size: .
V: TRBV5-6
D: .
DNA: TGTGCCAGCAGCGAGACACGAAATAATTCACCCCTCCACTTT
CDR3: CASSETRNNSPLHF

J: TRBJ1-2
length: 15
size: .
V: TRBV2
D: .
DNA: TGTGCCAGCAGTCAGCTCCCGGGACACATCTATGGCTACACCTTC
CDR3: CASSQLPGHIYGYTF

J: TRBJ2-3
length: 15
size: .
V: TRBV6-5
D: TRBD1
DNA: TGTGCCAGCAGTTACGGACAGGGAGGCACAGATACGCAGTATTTT
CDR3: CASSYGQGGTDTQYF

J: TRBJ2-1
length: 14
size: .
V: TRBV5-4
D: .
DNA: TGTGCCAGCAGCCTCCGGGGAGGCTACAATGAGCAGTTCTTC
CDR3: CASSLRGGYNEQFF

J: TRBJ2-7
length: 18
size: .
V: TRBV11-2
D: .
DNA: TGTGCCAGCAGCCGAGACAGGGTACGAGGAGCGGGAGCTGGCGAGCAGTACTTC
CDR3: CASSRDRVRGAGAGEQYF

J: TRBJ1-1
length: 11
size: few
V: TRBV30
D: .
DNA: TGTGCCTGGATGTCATACACTGAAGCTTTCTTT
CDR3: CAWMSYTEAFF

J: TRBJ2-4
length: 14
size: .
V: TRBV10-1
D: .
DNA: TGCGCCAGCAGTGAGTCAGTAGCCAAAAACATTCAGTACTTC
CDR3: CASSESVAKNIQYF

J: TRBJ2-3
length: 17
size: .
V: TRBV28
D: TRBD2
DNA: TGTGCCAGCAGTTCGTTCCCAGCGGGAGCGGGGCCAGATACGCAGTATTTT
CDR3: CASSSFPAGAGPDTQYF

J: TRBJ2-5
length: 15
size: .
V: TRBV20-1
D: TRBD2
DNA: TGCAGTGCTAGTACTAGCCGGGGGGGCTGGGAGACCCAGTACTTC
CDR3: CSASTSRGGWETQYF